These T cell receptor beta chains were read from a single sample in a study of T-cell reconstitution after alpha-beta-depleted transplantation in children. TCRdb re-derived calls from the PCR reads in MiXCR, one entry per CDR3 protein. The sample lists hundreds of thousands of distinct CDR3 sequences, 10% to 15% occurring once. Material: PBMCs, obtained before TCRalphabeta/CD19-depleted stem cell transplant. The receptors come from a girl aged 2 to 9 with congenital amegakaryocytic thrombocytopenia, due to receive a stem cell transplant. CDR3s include the opening cysteine and the closing phenylalanine or tryptophan.

v_gene,CDR3aa
TRBV29-1,CSVLSRQRGKLFF
TRBV25-1,CASSEGQGGYEQYF
TRBV15,CATSLASYNEQFF
TRBV7-2,CASSWKTHQPQHF
TRBV5-1,CASSFGDRATYEQYF
TRBV7-2,CASSKTSSGTYTQYF
TRBV20-1,CSARLFGDYGYTF
TRBV10-3,CAISEGDILSYEQYF
TRBV6-1,CARKAPPHFYNEQFF
TRBV20-1,CSATLTDTQYF